The rows below give T cell receptor beta chains drawn from one sample of a study of blood T cell repertoires in COVID-19. Here immunoSEQ multiplex PCR was the method, and the copy in TCRdb shows in-frame clones only, minus some. The sample holds roughly 380,000 clones, approximately 84% seen once. The sequenced material came from PBMCs or T cells enriched from blood (not recorded which). These TCRs come from a woman aged 25 to 39 who had recovered from COVID-19. The CDR3 runs from the conserved cysteine through the conserved F or W. A D gene is named only where the DNA matches it firmly. Rows may omit the clone size; those that give it use once, few, many or a size class.

j_gene: TRBJ2-5; v_gene: TRBV19; len: 13; d_gene: .; abundance: once; CDR3nt: TGTGCCAGTAGGGGAGATCACCAAGAGACCCAGTACTTC; CDR3aa: CASRGDHQETQYF
j_gene: TRBJ1-1; v_gene: TRBV5-1; len: 14; d_gene: .; abundance: once; CDR3nt: TGCGCCAGCAGCCGCCTAGCCATGAACACTGAAGCTTTCTTT; CDR3aa: CASSRLAMNTEAFF
j_gene: TRBJ2-1; v_gene: TRBV9; len: 14; d_gene: .; abundance: .; CDR3nt: TGTGCCAGCAGCGTAGAAGTTAACTGGAATGAGCAGTTCTTC; CDR3aa: CASSVEVNWNEQFF
j_gene: TRBJ1-3; v_gene: TRBV3-1/TRBV3-2; len: 15; d_gene: .; abundance: .; CDR3nt: TGTGCCAGCAGCCAAGTTTCGTACTCTGGAAACACCATATATTTT; CDR3aa: CASSQVSYSGNTIYF
j_gene: TRBJ2-1; v_gene: TRBV7-9; len: 15; d_gene: TRBD2; abundance: .; CDR3nt: TGTGCCAGCAGCCCGCGGGGGAGCTCCTACAATGAGCAGTTCTTC; CDR3aa: CASSPRGSSYNEQFF
j_gene: TRBJ2-7; v_gene: TRBV5-4; len: 15; d_gene: .; abundance: .; CDR3nt: TGTGCCAGCAGCTTGGGGGGAGGTTATAGGTACGAGCAGTACTTC; CDR3aa: CASSLGGGYRYEQYF
j_gene: TRBJ1-4; v_gene: TRBV3-1/TRBV3-2; len: 16; d_gene: TRBD1; abundance: once; CDR3nt: TGTGCCAGCAGCCACCTTGACAGGGCTTCGGGAGAAAAACTGTTTTTT; CDR3aa: CASSHLDRASGEKLFF
j_gene: TRBJ1-2; v_gene: TRBV7-3; len: 17; d_gene: TRBD1; abundance: once; CDR3nt: TGTGCCAGCAGCTTAAGGGGTGGACAGGTTGGTGACTATGGCTACACCTTC; CDR3aa: CASSLRGGQVGDYGYTF
j_gene: TRBJ1-2; v_gene: TRBV4-1; len: 14; d_gene: .; abundance: .; CDR3nt: TGCGCCAGCAGCCAAGAGGAGGGAGCCTATGGCTACACCTTC; CDR3aa: CASSQEEGAYGYTF
j_gene: TRBJ2-5; v_gene: TRBV7-9; len: 13; d_gene: TRBD1; abundance: .; CDR3nt: TGTGCCAGCAGCCTGGACAGGGGTGGGACCCAGTACTTC; CDR3aa: CASSLDRGGTQYF
j_gene: TRBJ2-7; v_gene: TRBV3-1/TRBV3-2; len: 15; d_gene: TRBD2; abundance: once; CDR3nt: TGTGCCAGCAGCCAAGGGCTAGCGGTAACCTACGAGCAGTACTTC; CDR3aa: CASSQGLAVTYEQYF
j_gene: TRBJ2-7; v_gene: TRBV10-3; len: 16; d_gene: .; abundance: once; CDR3nt: TGTGCCATCAGCTACCGACCCCGCGGTGAAGGGGACGAGCAGTACTTC; CDR3aa: CAISYRPRGEGDEQYF
j_gene: TRBJ1-4; v_gene: TRBV6-5; len: 14; d_gene: .; abundance: .; CDR3nt: TGTGCCAGCAGTTACGAAGCCGGTAATGAAAAACTGTTTTTT; CDR3aa: CASSYEAGNEKLFF
j_gene: TRBJ2-3; v_gene: TRBV28; len: 14; d_gene: TRBD2; abundance: .; CDR3nt: TGTGCCACTCGACTAGCGGTTAGCACAGATACGCAGTATTTT; CDR3aa: CATRLAVSTDTQYF
j_gene: TRBJ2-5; v_gene: TRBV5-1; len: 17; d_gene: TRBD2; abundance: .; CDR3nt: TGCGCCAGCAGCTTGGTGACTAGCGGGGGGGCCCGGGAGACCCAGTACTTC; CDR3aa: CASSLVTSGGARETQYF
j_gene: TRBJ1-3; v_gene: TRBV18; len: 17; d_gene: .; abundance: .; CDR3nt: TGTGCCAGCTCGTCAATGGGACCGGGGGAGTCCGGAAACACCATATATTTT; CDR3aa: CASSSMGPGESGNTIYF